A selection of T cell receptor beta chains follows, all from one sample in a study of blood T cell repertoires in COVID-19. TCRdb keeps only in-frame clones here, not all; method: immunoSEQ multiplex PCR. In the table there are 65,000 or so clones, about 80% of which are singletons. Sequencing was carried out using peripheral blood. The source is a woman in her sixties or seventies with acute or convalescent COVID-19. CDR3s include the opening cysteine and the closing phenylalanine or tryptophan. The D gene is left open where the match is weak. The size of a clone is reported for some rows only, either as once, few or many, or as a class for expanded clones.

J gene: TRBJ2-7; V gene: TRBV20-1; clone size: -; D gene: TRBD1; CDR3 DNA: TGCAGTGCTAGAGATTACGGGACAGGGCGCTTC; CDR3 protein: CSARDYGTGRF
J gene: TRBJ1-1; V gene: TRBV11-2; clone size: few; D gene: -; CDR3 DNA: TGTGCCAGCAGCTTTACAGGGAGGAACACTGAAGCTTTCTTT; CDR3 protein: CASSFTGRNTEAFF
J gene: TRBJ2-1; V gene: TRBV5-1; clone size: -; D gene: TRBD2; CDR3 DNA: TGCGCCAGCAGCTTGGTAGGCGGGGGGGCCCCATACAATGAGCAGTTCTTC; CDR3 protein: CASSLVGGGAPYNEQFF
J gene: TRBJ2-2; V gene: TRBV7-9; clone size: -; D gene: TRBD2; CDR3 DNA: TGTGCCAGCAGCTTAGCGGGAGGGGCTGGCACCGGGGAGCTGTTTTTT; CDR3 protein: CASSLAGGAGTGELFF
J gene: TRBJ2-3; V gene: TRBV19; clone size: -; D gene: TRBD2; CDR3 DNA: TGTGCCAGTAGTATTGACAGCGGGGCAGATACGCAGTATTTT; CDR3 protein: CASSIDSGADTQYF
J gene: TRBJ2-7; V gene: TRBV10-3; clone size: -; D gene: TRBD2; CDR3 DNA: TGTGCCATCAGTGGGGGACTAGCGGGGAGCTCCTACGAGCAGTACTTC; CDR3 protein: CAISGGLAGSSYEQYF
J gene: TRBJ1-1; V gene: TRBV6-5; clone size: -; D gene: -; CDR3 DNA: TGTGCCAGCAGTTCTTCTCGCGGGTCCGCTGAAGCTTTCTTT; CDR3 protein: CASSSSRGSAEAFF
J gene: TRBJ2-2; V gene: TRBV15; clone size: -; D gene: TRBD2; CDR3 DNA: TGTGCCACCAGCAGAGAACTCTTCTCGGGACTAGCGGATCCGAACACCGGGGAGCTGTTTTTT; CDR3 protein: CATSRELFSGLADPNTGELFF
J gene: TRBJ1-3; V gene: TRBV5-4; clone size: -; D gene: TRBD1; CDR3 DNA: TGTGCCAGCAGCTGGGGGACAGGGTCTGGAAACACCATATATTTT; CDR3 protein: CASSWGTGSGNTIYF
J gene: TRBJ2-7; V gene: TRBV29-1; clone size: -; D gene: TRBD1; CDR3 DNA: TGCAGCGTAGGGACAGCCCTTTACGAGCAGTACTTC; CDR3 protein: CSVGTALYEQYF
J gene: TRBJ2-1; V gene: TRBV19; clone size: -; D gene: -; CDR3 DNA: TGTGCCAGTAGACCGGAGCTATTGGGCTCCTACAATGAGCAGTTCTTC; CDR3 protein: CASRPELLGSYNEQFF